This is a list of T cell receptor beta chains from one sample in a study of blood T cells in healthy people across ages. TCRdb redid the calling of the 5' RACE reads with MiXCR, one entry per CDR3 protein. The sample contains about 1,600,000 distinct CDR3 sequences, around 39% of which appear only once. Input material: blood. The receptors originated from a woman aged 18-30 years in good health. Both conserved end residues are part of each CDR3. A D gene is named only where the DNA matches it firmly. Only some rows state a clone size, as once, few, many or a class for expanded clones.

NA	TRBD2	TRBV4-1	TRBJ2-1	16	TGCGCCAGCAGCCAGAGGGTAGCGGGGAGGAGGAATGAGCAGTTCTTC	CASSQRVAGRRNEQFF
few	NA	TRBV5-5	TRBJ2-1	14	TGTGCCAGCAGCTTGGGACTACTGTCGGATGAGCAGTTCTTC	CASSLGLLSDEQFF
NA	TRBD2	TRBV10-3	TRBJ2-5	14	TGTGCCACTACCGGGGGGGCGTCCCAAGAGACCCAGTACTTC	CATTGGASQETQYF
NA	NA	TRBV28	TRBJ1-2	13	TGTGCCAGCAGGCCTACATCCCCCGAGGGCTACACCTTC	CASRPTSPEGYTF
few	NA	TRBV12-3/TRBV12-4	TRBJ2-5	14	TGTGCCAGCAGTGCGGACACCAAGAAAGAGACCCAGTACTTC	CASSADTKKETQYF
NA	TRBD1	TRBV4-1	TRBJ1-2	15	TGCGTCAGCAGCCAAAGGCTACAGGGGGGACGGGGCTACACCTTC	CVSSQRLQGGRGYTF
once	TRBD2	TRBV5-1	TRBJ2-7	15	TGCGCCAGCGGGATAGGAGCGGGAGGGTCCTACGAGCAGTACTTC	CASGIGAGGSYEQYF
NA	NA	TRBV20-1	TRBJ1-6	14	TGCAGTGCTCAGACCGGGGGGTTAGGTTCACCCCTCCACTTT	CSAQTGGLGSPLHF
NA	NA	TRBV10-1	TRBJ2-7	15	TGCGCCAGCAGTGAGTCCGGGAGAACAACCTACGAGCAGTACTTC	CASSESGRTTYEQYF
NA	TRBD2	TRBV4-1	TRBJ2-1	14	TGCGCCAGCAGCCAACAAGGACTAGCGGGTGAGCAGTTCTTC	CASSQQGLAGEQFF
once	TRBD1	TRBV20-1	TRBJ1-1	15	TGCAGTGCCCCGAAGGGACAGGGGATGAACACTGAAGCTTTCTTT	CSAPKGQGMNTEAFF
NA	NA	TRBV11-2	TRBJ2-1	16	TGTGCCAGCAGCTTAGAGACTGGCCTAGGGGGTCATGAGCAGTTCTTC	CASSLETGLGGHEQFF
NA	TRBD1	TRBV7-9	TRBJ1-1	15	TGTGCCAGCAGCTCCACGGGACAGAGGAACACTGAAGCTTTCTTT	CASSSTGQRNTEAFF
few	NA	TRBV7-2	TRBJ1-2	14	TGTGCCAGCGGCCCTCGCACGGGGGTCTATGGCTACACCTTC	CASGPRTGVYGYTF
NA	NA	TRBV6-1	TRBJ1-1	15	TGTGCCAGCAGTGAGCCTCGGACGGAGAACACTGAAGCTTTCTTT	CASSEPRTENTEAFF
NA	TRBD1	TRBV12-3/TRBV12-4	TRBJ2-7	15	TGTGCCAGCAGTTTAAAGGGGACAGGGCACCACGAGCAGTACTTC	CASSLKGTGHHEQYF
NA	NA	TRBV24-1	TRBJ2-2	18	TGTGCCACCAGTGATTCTCAGGGTTATTCGTTAAACACCGGGGAGCTGTTTTTT	CATSDSQGYSLNTGELFF
NA	TRBD2	TRBV27	TRBJ2-7	15	TGTGCCAGCAGTACCCCGGGACTAGGGTACTACGAGCAGTACTTC	CASSTPGLGYYEQYF